These T cell receptor beta chains were read from a single sample in a study of cytomegalovirus exposure and HLA in healthy donors. Repertoires were generated with immunoSEQ multiplex PCR, while TCRdb's copy carries only in-frame clones and drops some. The repertoire holds roughly 150,000 clones, 65% to 80% seen once, with more than 6% in the top ten. Sequenced: PBMCs. The receptors here all came from a woman in her 40s in good health and CMV-seropositive. The CDR3 runs from the conserved cysteine through the conserved F or W. The order of the fields is D gene, clone size, J gene, V gene, CDR3 protein, CDR3 DNA. A D gene is named only where the DNA matches it firmly. Clone size is shown for a subset of rows, as once, few, many or a class of expanded clone.

D: .
size: once
J: TRBJ2-4
V: TRBV28
CDR3: CASKEGNSQYF
DNA: TGTGCCAGCAAGGAGGGAAACAGTCAGTACTTC

D: .
size: .
J: TRBJ2-1
V: TRBV19
CDR3: CASSSRAQYNEQFF
DNA: TGTGCCAGTAGTTCCCGTGCACAGTACAATGAGCAGTTCTTC

D: .
size: .
J: TRBJ1-2
V: TRBV19
CDR3: CASSTTVYGYTF
DNA: TGTGCCAGTAGTACTACGGTTTATGGCTACACCTTC

D: TRBD2
size: .
J: TRBJ2-3
V: TRBV9
CDR3: CASSALTGGLGTQYF
DNA: TGTGCCAGCAGCGCACTAACGGGGGGGCTCGGTACGCAGTATTTT

D: TRBD1
size: .
J: TRBJ1-6
V: TRBV6-1
CDR3: CASRGTGNNSPLHF
DNA: TGTGCCAGCAGGGGGACAGGGAATAATTCACCCCTCCACTTT

D: .
size: .
J: TRBJ1-6
V: TRBV21-1
CDR3: CASNHRANSPLHF
DNA: TGTGCCAGCAACCACAGGGCCAATTCACCCCTCCACTTT

D: TRBD1
size: .
J: TRBJ1-4
V: TRBV30
CDR3: CAWSGGQGARDEKLFF
DNA: TGTGCCTGGAGTGGGGGACAGGGGGCAAGAGATGAAAAACTGTTTTTT

D: TRBD2
size: .
J: TRBJ2-3
V: TRBV5-8
CDR3: CASSFSGGDTDTQYF
DNA: TGTGCCAGCAGCTTTAGCGGGGGGGACACAGATACGCAGTATTTT

D: .
size: .
J: TRBJ1-5
V: TRBV10-2
CDR3: CASSDSAMGNQPQHF
DNA: TGCGCCAGCAGTGACAGCGCTATGGGCAATCAGCCCCAGCATTTT

D: .
size: few
J: TRBJ1-5
V: TRBV2
CDR3: CASSAGNQPQHF
DNA: TGTGCCAGCAGTGCGGGTAATCAGCCCCAGCATTTT

D: .
size: few
J: TRBJ2-1
V: TRBV4-1
CDR3: CASSQASTSGDEQFF
DNA: TGCGCCAGCAGCCAAGCCTCCACCTCAGGGGACGAGCAGTTCTTC

D: TRBD1
size: .
J: TRBJ2-7
V: TRBV18
CDR3: CASSQGQYRYEQYF
DNA: TGTGCCAGCTCGCAGGGACAGTACCGCTACGAGCAGTACTTC

D: .
size: .
J: TRBJ1-6
V: TRBV6-1
CDR3: CASGTSSYNSPLHF
DNA: TGTGCCAGCGGAACTAGCTCCTATAATTCACCCCTCCACTTT

D: .
size: .
J: TRBJ1-1
V: TRBV18
CDR3: CASSPTGNTEAFF
DNA: TGTGCCAGCTCGCCTACAGGGAACACTGAAGCTTTCTTT

D: .
size: few
J: TRBJ1-6
V: TRBV27
CDR3: CASSLGGNSPLHF
DNA: TGTGCCAGCAGTTTGGGGGGGAATTCACCCCTCCACTTT

D: .
size: .
J: TRBJ2-3
V: TRBV5-1
CDR3: CASSPGSTDTQYF
DNA: TGCGCCAGCAGTCCCGGGAGCACAGATACGCAGTATTTT

D: .
size: few
J: TRBJ1-4
V: TRBV4-2
CDR3: CASSQEGARAGNEKLFF
DNA: TGTGCCAGCAGCCAAGAGGGGGCCAGGGCCGGGAATGAAAAACTGTTTTTT

D: .
size: .
J: TRBJ1-5
V: TRBV29-1
CDR3: CSVVAGESQHF
DNA: TGCAGCGTTGTAGCTGGTGAGTCCCAGCATTTT

D: .
size: .
J: TRBJ1-2
V: TRBV2
CDR3: CASSEVRGVEGYTF
DNA: TGTGCCAGCAGTGAAGTGCGGGGCGTGGAGGGCTACACCTTC

D: .
size: .
J: TRBJ1-5
V: TRBV30
CDR3: CAWSVGGGNQPQHF
DNA: TGTGCCTGGAGTGTTGGGGGCGGCAATCAGCCCCAGCATTTT

D: TRBD2
size: .
J: TRBJ2-3
V: TRBV4-1
CDR3: CASSQDSLAVSTDTQYF
DNA: TGCGCCAGCAGCCAAGATAGTCTAGCGGTAAGCACAGATACGCAGTATTTT

D: .
size: .
J: TRBJ1-4
V: TRBV15
CDR3: CATSRTPGLTNEKLFF
DNA: TGTGCCACCAGCAGGACCCCAGGGCTCACTAATGAAAAACTGTTTTTT

D: .
size: .
J: TRBJ1-4
V: TRBV5-1
CDR3: CASSLPSGSPNEKLFF
DNA: TGCGCCAGCAGCTTACCTTCGGGGTCACCGAATGAAAAACTGTTTTTT

D: TRBD1
size: .
J: TRBJ2-3
V: TRBV11-2
CDR3: CASSRGQVSDTQYF
DNA: TGTGCCAGCAGCCGCGGACAGGTTTCGGATACGCAGTATTTT